Listed below are T cell receptor beta chains from one sample, sequenced in a study of blood T cells in healthy people across ages. TCRdb redid the calling of the 5' RACE reads with MiXCR, one entry per CDR3 protein. The sample shows roughly 1.4 million distinct CDR3 sequences, around 59% of them seen only once. What was sequenced was blood. These receptors originate from a man between 18 and 29 years old in good health. CDR3s include the opening cysteine and the closing phenylalanine or tryptophan. The D gene is left open where the match is weak. Part of the rows lack a size; the others show once, few, many or a class for expanded clones.

size | length | D | J | V | CDR3 | DNA
- | 13 | TRBD2 | TRBJ2-1 | TRBV27 | CASSLGGSLEQFF | TGTGCCAGCAGTTTGGGCGGGAGTTTGGAGCAGTTCTTC
- | 15 | - | TRBJ2-1 | TRBV15 | CATSRVRPPYNEQFF | TGTGCCACCAGCAGAGTAAGACCTCCCTACAATGAGCAGTTCTTC
- | 17 | - | TRBJ2-1 | TRBV6-5 | CASSYSLGGGGIYEQFF | TGTGCCAGCAGTTACTCTTTGGGAGGGGGGGGCATATATGAGCAGTTCTTC
- | 14 | - | TRBJ2-7 | TRBV20-1 | CSARVAGTDYEQYF | TGCAGTGCTAGAGTTGCAGGCACGGATTACGAGCAGTACTTC
- | 14 | TRBD1 | TRBJ1-2 | TRBV29-1 | CSVERGQGAGGYTF | TGCAGCGTTGAAAGGGGACAGGGGGCGGGTGGCTACACCTTC
- | 13 | - | TRBJ2-1 | TRBV29-1 | CSVEGLNTNEQFF | TGCAGCGTTGAAGGACTCAACACCAATGAGCAGTTCTTC
- | 13 | - | TRBJ2-5 | TRBV7-9 | CASSHQIEETQYF | TGTGCCAGCAGCCATCAGATAGAAGAGACCCAGTACTTC
- | 12 | - | TRBJ1-1 | TRBV27 | CASSPIGSAPFF | TGTGCCAGCAGCCCAATAGGGTCGGCACCTTTCTTT
- | 14 | TRBD1 | TRBJ2-4 | TRBV20-1 | CSAPSDRGRNIQYF | TGCAGTGCTCCATCAGACAGGGGGCGAAACATTCAGTACTTC
few | 13 | - | TRBJ1-2 | TRBV20-1 | CSAPGRNNYGYTF | TGCAGTGCTCCGGGACGGAATAACTATGGCTACACCTTC
- | 14 | TRBD1 | TRBJ2-5 | TRBV20-1 | CSARDGTGEETQYF | TGCAGTGCTAGAGATGGGACAGGGGAAGAGACCCAGTACTTC
- | 15 | - | TRBJ2-5 | TRBV6-2/TRBV6-3 | CASSRRRGVGETQYF | TGTGCCAGCAGTCGTAGGAGGGGGGTAGGAGAGACCCAGTACTTC
- | 14 | - | TRBJ2-7 | TRBV7-9 | CASSKGLPYYEQYF | TGTGCCAGCAGCAAGGGGCTGCCATACTACGAGCAGTACTTC